The 10 T cell receptor beta chains below all came from one sample that was sequenced in a study of naive and memory T cell subsets. For blood and skin samples, reverse transcription used TCR alpha and beta constant primers. One entry per CDR3 protein, called by TCRdb with MiXCR from the 5' RACE reads. Seen here are about 22,000 distinct CDR3 sequences, about 4% observed once, and the top ten hold over 7.5%. Whole-blood samples were under 3 ml of peripheral blood from healthy adult volunteers. The receptors stem from a male donor in good health.

This clonotype was recorded at least ten times. The J gene is TRBJ2-1, the V gene TRBV7-6, with D tentatively TRBD1 (5 bases). V was clipped by 4 bases and J by 6 bases, with 10 bases between them. The CDR3 extends over 13 amino acids. Germline V CDR1 and CDR2: SGHVS, FNYEAQ. This CDR3 is CASSSQGRNEQFF. CDR3 coding DNA: TGTGCCAGCAGCTCTCAGGGTCGCAATGAGCAGTTCTTC.

This clonotype was recorded many times. The genes are TRBV10-3 and TRBJ1-1; weak D call: TRBD1 (5 bases). Trimming removed 3 bases at V and 4 bases at J, with 12 bases between. The CDR3 sequence is 14 residues long. CDR1 is ENHRY, CDR2 SYGVKD, per germline. The CDR3 reads CAISDSGTPTEAFF. The CDR3 nucleotides are TGTGCCATCAGTGATTCGGGGACTCCCACTGAAGCTTTCTTT.

The genes are TRBV15 and TRBJ2-1; D may be TRBD2 (6 bases). The germline gives CDR1 LNHNV, CDR2 YYDKDF (reference sequence). This CDR3 has 14 residues. The V end lost 3 bases, the J end lost 7 bases, and 13 bases lay between the germline ends. CDR3 in DNA: TGTGCCACCAGCAGCAGCGTAGGAGGGAATGAGCAGTTCTTC. It specifies CATSSSVGGNEQFF.

This clonotype was seen repeatedly, ten times or more. The CDR3 region is CASNYESGANVLTF. In DNA form, the CDR3 reads TGTGCCAGCAACTACGAATCTGGGGCCAACGTCCTGACTTTC. The rearrangement uses TRBV6-1 and TRBJ2-6, with D unclear. With 7 bases removed from V and 1 base from J, the gap between germline ends came to 8 bases. This CDR3 has 14 residues. Per the germline V gene, CDR1 is MNHNS and CDR2 is SASEGT.

This clonotype was counted ten times or more. The CDR3 nucleotides are TGTGCCAGCAGCTTAACCCCCCCCGGGACAGGGTTATCAGATACGCAGTATTTT. The encoded protein is CASSLTPPGTGLSDTQYF. The chain couples TRBV7-2 to TRBJ2-3; 9 bases agree with TRBD1. There are 18 residues in the CDR3. CDR1 SGHTA and CDR2 FQGNSA come from the germline V gene. The V gene end was trimmed by 2 bases and the J gene end by 4 bases; junction bases not matched to a gene: 13.

At least ten counts were recorded for this clonotype. The chain links TRBV28 to TRBJ2-2; 7 bases fit TRBD1. V trimming: 5 bases; J trimming: 3 bases; junction bases outside the gene matches: 9. Germline V gene lookup returns CDR1 MDHEN and CDR2 SYDVKM. This CDR3 contains 16 residues. CDR3 residues: CASSQGETRDTGELFF. DNA for the CDR3: TGTGCCAGCAGTCAGGGGGAAACCAGGGACACCGGGGAGCTGTTTTTT.

There are many counts of this clonotype. V gene TRBV29-1 combines with J gene TRBJ2-3, with no clear D. Germline V gene lookup returns CDR1 SQVTM and CDR2 ANQGSEA. CDR3 size: 13 residues. V dropped 8 bases and J dropped 2 bases, with 14 bases sitting between them. The CDR3 region is CSPTAHNTDTQYF. The CDR3 coding sequence is TGCAGCCCTACCGCGCATAACACAGATACGCAGTATTTT.

This clonotype has ten or more counts. V gene TRBV5-1 combines with J gene TRBJ1-1; the D is unclear. This CDR3 has 14 amino acids. Germline assignment: CDR1 SGHRS and CDR2 YFSETQ. Trimming took 0 bases from V and 0 from J, leaving 6 bases between them. CDR3 DNA: TGCGCCAGCAGCTTGGCGGGCATGAACACTGAAGCTTTCTTT. It yields the protein CASSLAGMNTEAFF.

This clonotype was observed at least ten times. The rearrangement links TRBV24-1 to TRBJ2-2, with 13 bases matching TRBD2. Germline CDR1 reads KGHDR; CDR2 reads SFDVKD. V lost 4 bases, J lost 0 bases, and 10 bases stayed unmatched. The CDR3 has 20 residues. The CDR3 nucleotides are TGTGCCACCAGTGACGCAGGACTAGCGGGGGATTACGCGAACACCGGGGAGCTGTTTTTT. Its translation is CATSDAGLAGDYANTGELFF.

This clonotype was seen many times. The chain recombines TRBV11-2 with TRBJ2-1, with a possible D match to TRBD1 (9 bases). Germline-derived CDR1 and CDR2 are SGHAT and FQNNGV. CDR3 length: 19 amino acids. V dropped 8 bases and J dropped 1 base, with 27 bases sitting between them. Here the CDR3 reads CASHGTGLPAGVSYNEQFF. DNA of the CDR3: TGTGCCAGCCACGGGACAGGGTTGCCAGCGGGAGTTTCCTACAATGAGCAGTTCTTC.